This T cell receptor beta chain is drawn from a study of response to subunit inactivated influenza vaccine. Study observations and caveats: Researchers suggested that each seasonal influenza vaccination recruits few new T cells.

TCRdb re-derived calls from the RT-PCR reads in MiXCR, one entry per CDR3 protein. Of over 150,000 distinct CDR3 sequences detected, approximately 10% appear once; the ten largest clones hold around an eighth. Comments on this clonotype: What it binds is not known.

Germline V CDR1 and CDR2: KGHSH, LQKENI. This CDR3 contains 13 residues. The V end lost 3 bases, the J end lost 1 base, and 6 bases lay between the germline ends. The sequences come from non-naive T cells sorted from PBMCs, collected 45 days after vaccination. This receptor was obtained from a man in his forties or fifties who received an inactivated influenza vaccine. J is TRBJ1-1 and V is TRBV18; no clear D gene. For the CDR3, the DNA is TGTGCCAGCTCACCGATCGGGAACACTGAAGCTTTCTTT. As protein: CASSPIGNTEAFF.